These 8 T cell receptor beta chains came from one sample sequenced in a study of Ad26.COV2.S vaccination and SARS-CoV-2 variants. Clones were read by immunoSEQ multiplex PCR, and TCRdb kept only the in-frame ones, dropping some. Here the sample spans a few hundred thousand clones, roughly 88% being singletons. Treatment here: some 20 received Ad26.COV2.S at low or high dose, single or two shots; about 5 received placebo; per-sample allocation not given. It was on day 63 after the first vaccine or placebo injection that samples were taken. The sequencing used peripheral blood, collected in a trial of Ad26.COV2.S vaccine versus placebo. The receptors originated from a person between 18 and 65 years old who received the Ad26.COV2.S COVID-19 vaccine or a placebo.

The chain links TRBV7-9 to TRBJ1-1; TRBD1 might be the D (5 bases). CDR1 is SEHNR and CDR2 is FQNEAQ in the germline V gene (reference sequence). V dropped 2 bases and J dropped 1 base, with 11 bases sitting between them. The CDR3 covers 15 residues. CDR3 sequence: CASSLPRDWNTEAFF. The CDR3 nucleotides read TGTGCCAGCAGCTTACCCCGGGACTGGAACACTGAAGCTTTCTTT.

This clone occurred a few times. The V and J genes are TRBV5-4 and TRBJ2-2; 9 positions match TRBD1. The V gene end was trimmed by 2 bases and the J gene end by 5 bases; junction bases not matched to a gene: 7. CDR1 is SGHNT, CDR2 YYREEE, per germline (reference sequence). This CDR3 has 16 residues. CDR3 region: CASSFSGTGLTGELFF. The CDR3, as DNA: TGTGCCAGCAGCTTCTCCGGGACAGGGCTTACCGGGGAGCTGTTTTTT.

The gene calls are TRBV6-5 and TRBJ2-7; D ambiguous. The CDR3 is 13 residues long. V shed 7 bases and J shed 0 bases, with 10 bases lying between them. From germline, CDR1 is MNHEY and CDR2 SVGAGI. The CDR3 region has the DNA TGTGCCAGCACTCAGAAAAACTCCTACGAGCAGTACTTC. Protein sequence: CASTQKNSYEQYF.

The J gene is TRBJ2-7, the V gene TRBV11-2; D remains ambiguous. V shed 2 bases and J shed 0 bases, with 14 bases lying between them. The CDR3 covers 16 residues. Germline V gene data show CDR1 as SGHAT and CDR2 as FQNNGV. DNA for the CDR3: TGTGCCAGCAGCTTACGGCCCTTGAGGCCCTCCTACGAGCAGTACTTC. Amino acid sequence: CASSLRPLRPSYEQYF.

This sequence joins TRBV5-4 and TRBJ1-1; TRBD1 might be the D (6 bases). CDR1 SGHNT and CDR2 YYREEE come from the germline V gene (reference sequence). This CDR3 has 14 amino acids. V dropped 4 bases and J dropped 10 bases, with 20 bases sitting between them. Here the CDR3 DNA reads TGTGCCAGCAGCGCGAAAACAGGGAGGGGTGGAGCTTTCTTT. This gives the protein CASSAKTGRGGAFF. Variable domain in full (rest from reference TRBV5-4 and TRBJ1-1): ETGVTQSPTHLIKTRGQQVTLRCSSQSGHNTVSWYQQALGQGPQFIFQYYREEENGRGNFPPRFSGLQFPNYSSELNVNALELDDSALYLCASSAKTGRGGAFFGQGTRLTVV.

J is TRBJ1-6 and V is TRBV19; 9 bases map to TRBD1. Germline CDR1 is LNHDA and CDR2 is SQIVND (reference sequence). Trimming cost V 6 bases and J 7 bases; bases outside gene matches: 7. This CDR3 region has 15 residues. CDR3 residues: CASSPQGARNSPLHF. CDR3 in DNA: TGTGCCAGTAGCCCACAGGGGGCTAGGAATTCACCCCTCCACTTT.

The chain carries TRBV6-2 or TRBV6-3 and TRBJ2-3, with D possibly being TRBD2 (6 bases). The V and J ends lost 4 bases and 14 bases respectively, with 16 bases between them. The germline V gene encodes CDR1 MNHEY and CDR2 SVGEGT. The CDR3 runs 12 residues. The CDR3 DNA reads TGTGCCAGCAGTTTACGAACGGGACTCTCGTATTTT. Its protein is CASSLRTGLSYF.

The chain links TRBV18 to TRBJ2-3; D tentatively reads TRBD1 or TRBD2 (5 bases each). V shed 2 bases and J shed 3 bases, with 9 bases lying between them. Germline V lookup: CDR1 KGHSH, CDR2 LQKENI. This CDR3 is 14 amino acids long. The CDR3 region has the DNA TGTGCCAGCTCACCAGGGACCTTGACAGATACGCAGTATTTT. Residues: CASSPGTLTDTQYF.